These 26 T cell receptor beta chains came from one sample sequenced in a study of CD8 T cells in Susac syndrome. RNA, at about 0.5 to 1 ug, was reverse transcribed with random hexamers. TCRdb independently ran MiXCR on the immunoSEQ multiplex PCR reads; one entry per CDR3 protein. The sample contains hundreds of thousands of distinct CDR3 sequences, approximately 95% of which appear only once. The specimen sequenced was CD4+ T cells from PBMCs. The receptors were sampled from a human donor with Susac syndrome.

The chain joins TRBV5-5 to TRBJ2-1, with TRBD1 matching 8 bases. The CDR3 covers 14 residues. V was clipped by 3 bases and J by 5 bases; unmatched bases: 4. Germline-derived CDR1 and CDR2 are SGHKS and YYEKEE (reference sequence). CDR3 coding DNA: TGTGCCAGCAGCTCTATGACAGGGGACAATGAGCAGTTCTTC. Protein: CASSSMTGDNEQFF.

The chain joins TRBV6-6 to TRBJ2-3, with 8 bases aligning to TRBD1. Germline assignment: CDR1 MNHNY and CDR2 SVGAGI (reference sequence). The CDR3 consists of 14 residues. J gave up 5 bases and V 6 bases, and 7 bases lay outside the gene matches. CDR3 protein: CASSNRGSLDTQYF. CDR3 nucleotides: TGTGCCAGCAGCAACAGGGGGTCGTTAGATACGCAGTATTTT.

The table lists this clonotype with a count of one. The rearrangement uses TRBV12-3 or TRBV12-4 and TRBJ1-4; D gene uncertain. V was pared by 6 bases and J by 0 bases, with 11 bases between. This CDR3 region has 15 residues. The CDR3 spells CASSSRKTTNEKLFF. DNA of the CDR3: TGTGCCAGCAGCTCGCGGAAGACAACTAATGAAAAACTGTTTTTT.

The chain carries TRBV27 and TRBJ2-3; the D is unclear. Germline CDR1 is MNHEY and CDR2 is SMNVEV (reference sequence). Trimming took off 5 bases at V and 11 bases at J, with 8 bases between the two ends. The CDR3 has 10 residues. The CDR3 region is CASSPLRQYF. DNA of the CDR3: TGTGCCAGCAGTCCCCTGAGGCAGTATTTT.

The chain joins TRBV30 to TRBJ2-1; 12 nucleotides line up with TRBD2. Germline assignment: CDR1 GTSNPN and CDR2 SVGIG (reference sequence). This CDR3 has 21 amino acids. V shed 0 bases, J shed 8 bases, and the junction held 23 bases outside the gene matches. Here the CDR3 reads CAWSVPVSWTSGIRQVDEQFF. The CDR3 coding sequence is TGTGCCTGGAGTGTACCCGTGAGTTGGACTAGCGGGATCCGCCAAGTCGATGAGCAGTTCTTC.

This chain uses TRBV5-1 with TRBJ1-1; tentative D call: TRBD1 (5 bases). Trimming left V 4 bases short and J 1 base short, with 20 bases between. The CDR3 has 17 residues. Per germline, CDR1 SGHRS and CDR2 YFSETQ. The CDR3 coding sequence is TGCGCCAGCAGCCCCCCCGGAGGGGTGGTCGGGAACACTGAAGCTTTCTTT. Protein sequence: CASSPPGGVVGNTEAFF.

The CDR3 DNA follows: TGCAGTGCAATCGGACTAGCGGGAGGGATCAATGAGCAGTTCTTC. Translated, it gives CSAIGLAGGINEQFF. The rearrangement uses TRBV20-1 and TRBJ2-1, with 15 bases that match TRBD2. The CDR3 runs to 15 residues. Germline values: CDR1 DFQATT, CDR2 SNEGSKA (reference sequence). V lost 6 bases to trimming and J lost 6 bases; unmatched junction nucleotides: 6.

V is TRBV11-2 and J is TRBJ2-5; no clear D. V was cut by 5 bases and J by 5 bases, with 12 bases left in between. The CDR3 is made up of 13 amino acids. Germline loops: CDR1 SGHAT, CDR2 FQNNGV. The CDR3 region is CASSTPSVETQYF. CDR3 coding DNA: TGTGCCAGCAGCACTCCCTCCGTCGAGACCCAGTACTTC.

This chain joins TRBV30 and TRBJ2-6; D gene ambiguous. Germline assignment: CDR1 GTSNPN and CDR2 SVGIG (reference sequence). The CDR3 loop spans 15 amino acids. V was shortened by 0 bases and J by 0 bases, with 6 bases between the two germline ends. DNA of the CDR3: TGTGCCTGGAGTGTATTTATCTCTGGGGCCAACGTCCTGACTTTC. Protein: CAWSVFISGANVLTF.

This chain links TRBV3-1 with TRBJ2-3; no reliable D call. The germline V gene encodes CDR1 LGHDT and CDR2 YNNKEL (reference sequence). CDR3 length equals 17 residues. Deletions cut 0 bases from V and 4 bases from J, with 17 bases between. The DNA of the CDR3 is TGTGCCAGCAGCCAAGATCGGGCTGGCGCTCGTGCAGATACGCAGTATTTT. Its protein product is CASSQDRAGARADTQYF.

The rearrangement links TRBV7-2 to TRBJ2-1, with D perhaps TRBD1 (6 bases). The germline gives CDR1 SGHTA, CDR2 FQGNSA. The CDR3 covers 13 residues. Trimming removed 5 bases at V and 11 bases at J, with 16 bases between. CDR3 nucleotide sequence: TGTGCCAGCAGCCAACTCCTGGACAGACAGCAGTTCTTC. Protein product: CASSQLLDRQQFF.

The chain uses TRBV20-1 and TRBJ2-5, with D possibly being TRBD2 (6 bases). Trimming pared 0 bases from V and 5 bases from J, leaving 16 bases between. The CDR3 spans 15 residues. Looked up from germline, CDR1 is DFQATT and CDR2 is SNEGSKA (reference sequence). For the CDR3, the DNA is TGCAGTGCTAGAGATCCGGCGGGGAGGTGGGAGACCCAGTACTTC. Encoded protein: CSARDPAGRWETQYF.

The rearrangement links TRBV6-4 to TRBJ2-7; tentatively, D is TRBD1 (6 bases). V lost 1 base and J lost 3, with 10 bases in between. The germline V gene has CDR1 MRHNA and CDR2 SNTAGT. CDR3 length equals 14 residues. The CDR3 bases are TGTGCCAGCAGTGACTTGGACAGCCACTACGAGCAGTACTTC. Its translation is CASSDLDSHYEQYF.

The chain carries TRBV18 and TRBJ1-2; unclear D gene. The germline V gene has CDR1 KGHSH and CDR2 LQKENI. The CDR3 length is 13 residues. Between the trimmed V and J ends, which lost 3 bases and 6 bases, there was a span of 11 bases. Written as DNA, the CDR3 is TGTGCCAGCTCACCCCGAGAAAAGGATGGCTACACCTTC. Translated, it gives CASSPREKDGYTF. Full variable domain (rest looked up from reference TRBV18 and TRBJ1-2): NAGVMQNPRHLVRRRGQEARLRCSPMKGHSHVYWYRQLPEEGLKFMVYLQKENIIDESGMPKERFSAEFPKEGPSILRIQQVVRGDSAAYFCASSPREKDGYTFGSGTRLTVV.

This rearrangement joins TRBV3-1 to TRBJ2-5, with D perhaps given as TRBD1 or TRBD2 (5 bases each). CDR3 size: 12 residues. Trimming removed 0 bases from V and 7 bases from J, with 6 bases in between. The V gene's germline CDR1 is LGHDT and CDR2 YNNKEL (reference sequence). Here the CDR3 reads CASSQDGGTQYF. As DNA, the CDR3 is TGTGCCAGCAGCCAAGATGGGGGGACCCAGTACTTC.

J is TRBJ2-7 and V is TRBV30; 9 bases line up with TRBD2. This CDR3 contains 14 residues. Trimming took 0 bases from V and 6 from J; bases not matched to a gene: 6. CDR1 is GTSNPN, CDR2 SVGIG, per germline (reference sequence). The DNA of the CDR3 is TGTGCCTGGAGTGTGTTGGGACTAGCTTCCGAGCAGTACTTC. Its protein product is CAWSVLGLASEQYF.

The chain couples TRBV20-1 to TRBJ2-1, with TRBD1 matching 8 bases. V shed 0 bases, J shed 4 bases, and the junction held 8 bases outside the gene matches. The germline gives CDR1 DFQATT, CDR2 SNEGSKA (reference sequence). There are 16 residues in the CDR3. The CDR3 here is CSARDPGTGSYNEQFF. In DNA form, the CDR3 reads TGCAGTGCTAGAGATCCCGGGACAGGTTCTTACAATGAGCAGTTCTTC.

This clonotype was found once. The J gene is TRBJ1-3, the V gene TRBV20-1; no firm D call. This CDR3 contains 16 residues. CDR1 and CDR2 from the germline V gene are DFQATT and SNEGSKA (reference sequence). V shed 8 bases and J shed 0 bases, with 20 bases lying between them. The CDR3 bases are TGCAGTTCCACCCCCGAAAGGAGGAGCTCTGGAAACACCATATATTTT. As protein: CSSTPERRSSGNTIYF.

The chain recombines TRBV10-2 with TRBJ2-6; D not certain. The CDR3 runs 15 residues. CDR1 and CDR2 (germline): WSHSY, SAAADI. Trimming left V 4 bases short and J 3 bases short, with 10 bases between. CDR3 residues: CASSVSRNGANVLTF. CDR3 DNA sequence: TGCGCCAGCAGTGTATCACGGAATGGGGCCAACGTCCTGACTTTC.

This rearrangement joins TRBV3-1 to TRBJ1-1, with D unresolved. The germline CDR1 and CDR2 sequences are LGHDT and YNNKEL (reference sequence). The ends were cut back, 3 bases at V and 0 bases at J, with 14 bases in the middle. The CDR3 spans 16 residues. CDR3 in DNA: TGTGCCAGCAGCCAGAAGATAGGTCTCATGAACACTGAAGCTTTCTTT. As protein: CASSQKIGLMNTEAFF.

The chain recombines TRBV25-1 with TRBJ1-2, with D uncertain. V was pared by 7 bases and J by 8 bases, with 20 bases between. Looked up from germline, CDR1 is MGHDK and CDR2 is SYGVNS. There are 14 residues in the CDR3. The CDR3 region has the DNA TGTGCCAGCATCCCCCCGGGGAGGGTGTGGGGCTACACCTTC. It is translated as CASIPPGRVWGYTF.

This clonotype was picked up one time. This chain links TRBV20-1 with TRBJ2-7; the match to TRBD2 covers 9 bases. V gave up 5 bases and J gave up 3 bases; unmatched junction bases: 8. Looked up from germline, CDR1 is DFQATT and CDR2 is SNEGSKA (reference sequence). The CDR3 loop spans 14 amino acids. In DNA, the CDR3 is TGCAGTGCTGTTAGCGGGAGCCTCAACTACGAGCAGTACTTC. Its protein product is CSAVSGSLNYEQYF.

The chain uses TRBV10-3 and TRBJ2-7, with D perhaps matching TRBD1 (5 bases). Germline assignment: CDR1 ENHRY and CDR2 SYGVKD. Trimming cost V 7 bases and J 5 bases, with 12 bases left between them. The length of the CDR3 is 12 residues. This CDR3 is CAIKTDRNEQYF. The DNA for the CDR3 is TGTGCCATCAAGACAGACAGAAACGAGCAGTACTTC.

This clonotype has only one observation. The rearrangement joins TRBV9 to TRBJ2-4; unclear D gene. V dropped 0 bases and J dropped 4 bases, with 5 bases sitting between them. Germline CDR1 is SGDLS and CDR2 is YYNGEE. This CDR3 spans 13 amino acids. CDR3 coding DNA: TGTGCCAGCAGCGTAGGGCAGAAAAACATTCAGTACTTC. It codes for CASSVGQKNIQYF.

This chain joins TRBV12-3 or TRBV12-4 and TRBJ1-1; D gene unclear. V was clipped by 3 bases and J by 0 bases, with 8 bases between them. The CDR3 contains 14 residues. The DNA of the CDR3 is TGTGCCAGCAGTTTTTTCGACATGAACACTGAAGCTTTCTTT. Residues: CASSFFDMNTEAFF.

In nucleotides, the CDR3 is TGTGCCAGCAGTTTAAGGGGGAACTACGAGCAGTACTTC. As protein: CASSLRGNYEQYF. This chain connects TRBV27 to TRBJ2-7; D may be TRBD1 (6 bases). Trimming took 2 bases from V and 3 from J, leaving 8 bases between them. This CDR3 has 13 residues. Germline CDR1 and CDR2: MNHEY and SMNVEV (reference sequence).